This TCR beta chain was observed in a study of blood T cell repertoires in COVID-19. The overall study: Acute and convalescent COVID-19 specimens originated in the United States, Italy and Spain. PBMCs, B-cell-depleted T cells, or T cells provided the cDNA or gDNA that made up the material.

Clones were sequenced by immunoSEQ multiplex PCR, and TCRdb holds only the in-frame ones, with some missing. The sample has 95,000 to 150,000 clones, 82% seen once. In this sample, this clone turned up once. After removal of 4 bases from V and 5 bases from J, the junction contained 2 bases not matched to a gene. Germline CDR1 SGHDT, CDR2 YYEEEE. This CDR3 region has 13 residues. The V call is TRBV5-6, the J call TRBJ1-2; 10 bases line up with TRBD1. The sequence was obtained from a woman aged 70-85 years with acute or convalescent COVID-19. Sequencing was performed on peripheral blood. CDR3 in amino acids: CASSRTGGYGYTF. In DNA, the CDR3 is TGTGCCAGCAGCCGGACAGGGGGGTATGGCTACACCTTC.